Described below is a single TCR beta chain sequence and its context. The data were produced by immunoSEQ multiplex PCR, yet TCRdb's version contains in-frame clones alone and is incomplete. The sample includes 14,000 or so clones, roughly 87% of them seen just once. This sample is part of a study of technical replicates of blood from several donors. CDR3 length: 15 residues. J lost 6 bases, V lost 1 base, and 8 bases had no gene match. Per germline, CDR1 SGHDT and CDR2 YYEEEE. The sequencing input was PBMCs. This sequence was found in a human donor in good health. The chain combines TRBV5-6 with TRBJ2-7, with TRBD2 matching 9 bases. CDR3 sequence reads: CASSLSALAGREQYF. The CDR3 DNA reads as TGTGCCAGCAGCTTGAGTGCCCTAGCGGGGCGCGAGCAGTACTTC.